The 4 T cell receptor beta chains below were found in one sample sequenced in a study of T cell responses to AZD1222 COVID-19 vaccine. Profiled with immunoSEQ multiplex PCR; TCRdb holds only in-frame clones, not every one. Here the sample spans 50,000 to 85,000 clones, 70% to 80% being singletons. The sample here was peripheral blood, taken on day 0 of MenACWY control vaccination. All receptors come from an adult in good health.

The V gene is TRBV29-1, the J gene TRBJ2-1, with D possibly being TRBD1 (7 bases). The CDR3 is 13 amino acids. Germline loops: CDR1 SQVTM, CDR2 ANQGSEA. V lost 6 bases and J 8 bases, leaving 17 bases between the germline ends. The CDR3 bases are TGCAGCGTCGCTCCAGGGGGGAGCGATGAGCAGTTCTTC. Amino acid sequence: CSVAPGGSDEQFF.

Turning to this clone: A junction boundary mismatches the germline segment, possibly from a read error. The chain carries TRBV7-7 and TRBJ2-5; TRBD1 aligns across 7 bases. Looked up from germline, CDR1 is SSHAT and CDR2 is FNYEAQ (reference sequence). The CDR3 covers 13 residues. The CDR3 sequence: CASSFNRGETQYF. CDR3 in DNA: TGTGCTAGCAGCTTTAACAGGGGCGAGACCCAGTACTTC.

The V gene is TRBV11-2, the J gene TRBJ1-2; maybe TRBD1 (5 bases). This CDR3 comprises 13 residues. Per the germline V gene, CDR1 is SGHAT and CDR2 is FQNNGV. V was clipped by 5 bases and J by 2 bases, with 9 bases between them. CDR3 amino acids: CASSPDTNYGYTF. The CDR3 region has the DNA TGTGCCAGCAGCCCGGACACCAACTATGGCTACACCTTC.

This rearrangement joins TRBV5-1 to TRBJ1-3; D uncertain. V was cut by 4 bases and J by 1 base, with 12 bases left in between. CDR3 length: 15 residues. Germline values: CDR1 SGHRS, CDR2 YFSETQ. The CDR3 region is CASSPSGDSGNTIYF. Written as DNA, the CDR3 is TGCGCCAGCAGCCCAAGCGGGGATTCTGGAAACACCATATATTTT.